These 2 T cell receptor beta chains came from one sample sequenced in a study of T cells in pancreatic ductal adenocarcinoma. Surgery without prior neoadjuvant therapy was the treatment of the selected pancreatic ductal adenocarcinoma patients. Assay: immunoSEQ multiplex PCR; the TCRdb copy retains only in-frame clones and omits some. The sample lists roughly 10,000 clones, roughly two thirds seen once, with roughly 27% in the top ten. Sequencing used pancreatic tumor tissue. Receptor source: a human donor with pancreatic ductal adenocarcinoma.

The DNA of the CDR3 is TGTGCCAGCAGCTTGTCCCTGGGGAATTCACCCCTCCACTTT. Its translation: CASSLSLGNSPLHF. The chain couples TRBV5-6 to TRBJ1-6; unclear D gene. The V end lost 1 base, the J end lost 7 bases, and 9 bases lay between the germline ends. The germline V gene encodes CDR1 SGHDT and CDR2 YYEEEE. The CDR3 loop spans 14 amino acids.

This clone is labeled hyperexpanded. V is TRBV7-9 and J is TRBJ1-5; D ambiguous. The CDR3 contains 12 residues. From germline, CDR1 is SEHNR and CDR2 FQNEAQ (reference sequence). V was clipped by 6 bases and J by 6 bases, with 9 bases between them. This CDR3 is CASSFIGQPQHF. CDR3 sequence (DNA): TGTGCCAGCAGTTTCATCGGTCAGCCCCAGCATTTT.